This T cell receptor beta chain was identified during a study of post-analysis software for immune sequencing data. Whole-study context: Relapsing-remitting, secondary progressive and progressive-relapsing multiple sclerosis were all included among the disease courses. Whole-study findings and limits: Versus controls, multiple sclerosis patients showed significantly lower diversity (normalized Chao1). Analysis by F measure revealed that same-batch samples clustered strongly together. There were about five TRBV segments more frequent in patients than controls, and TRBV5-6, TRBV5-1 and TRBV20-1 were among them.

With respect to this clonotype: What it recognizes is unknown.

V shed 1 base and J 7 bases; nucleotides not matched to a gene: 3. CDR1 is LGHNT and CDR2 is FRNRAP in the germline V gene. The CDR3 has 13 amino acids. Each TCR beta cDNA library carried unique molecular identifiers. With about 0.9 to 11 million T cells as the source, 540,000 or so cDNA molecules resulted. TCRdb used MiXCR to reprocess the PCR reads, holding one entry per CDR3 protein. The sample carries roughly 200,000 distinct CDR3 sequences, 25% to 30% recorded once. J is TRBJ1-2 and V is TRBV12-5; TRBD1 matches at 7 bases. Sequenced input: blood. This clonotype was obtained from a girl aged 2-17 years with multiple sclerosis. The DNA of the CDR3 is TGTGCTAGTGGTTTGGGACAGGGTGGTGGCTACACCTTC. It encodes CASGLGQGGGYTF.